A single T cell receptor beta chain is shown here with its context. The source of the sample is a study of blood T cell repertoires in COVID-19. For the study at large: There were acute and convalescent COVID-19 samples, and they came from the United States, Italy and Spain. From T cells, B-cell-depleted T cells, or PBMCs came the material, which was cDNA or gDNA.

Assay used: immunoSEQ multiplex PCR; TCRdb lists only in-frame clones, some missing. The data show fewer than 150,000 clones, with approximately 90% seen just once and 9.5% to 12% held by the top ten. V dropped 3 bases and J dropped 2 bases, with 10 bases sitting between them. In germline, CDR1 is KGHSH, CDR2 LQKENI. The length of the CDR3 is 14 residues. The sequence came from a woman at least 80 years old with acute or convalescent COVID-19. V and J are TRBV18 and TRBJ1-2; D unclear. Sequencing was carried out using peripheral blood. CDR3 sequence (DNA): TGTGCCAGCTCACCGGTGGAACAGAACTATGGCTACACCTTC. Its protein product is CASSPVEQNYGYTF. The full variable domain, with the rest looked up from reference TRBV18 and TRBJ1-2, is NAGVMQNPRHLVRRRGQEARLRCSPMKGHSHVYWYRQLPEEGLKFMVYLQKENIIDESGMPKERFSAEFPKEGPSILRIQQVVRGDSAAYFCASSPVEQNYGYTFGSGTRLTVV.